This passage covers 4 T cell receptor beta chains from one sample sequenced in a study of OX40 agonist ivuxolimab in advanced cancers. Using immunoSEQ multiplex PCR, the repertoire was profiled, and TCRdb retains in-frame clones only, with some absent. The sample lists roughly 86,000 clones; about 90% were seen once. The source material was CD4+ or CD8+ T cells sorted from blood, sampled in a trial of the OX40 agonist ivuxolimab. Every receptor here comes from an adult with an advanced solid tumor such as melanoma, head and neck, liver or kidney cancer.

Notes on this clone: A junction boundary mismatches the germline segment, possibly from a read error. The CDR3 DNA is TGTGCCAGCGGCGTAGCTGGAAACACAGATACGCAGTATTTT. This encodes CASGVAGNTDTQYF. V and J are TRBV9 and TRBJ2-3; no clear D gene. The CDR3 has 14 amino acids. The germline gives CDR1 SGDLS, CDR2 YYNGEE.

The gene calls are TRBV27 and TRBJ2-7, with a tentative D call TRBD1 (5 bases). The CDR3 sequence is 12 residues long. V was pared by 7 bases and J by 1 base, with 8 bases between. Looked up from germline, CDR1 is MNHEY and CDR2 is SMNVEV (reference sequence). The CDR3 nucleotides are TGTGCCAGCAAGGGGATTTCCTACGAGCAGTACTTC. Translating gives CASKGISYEQYF.

The chain links TRBV6-5 to TRBJ1-6; 7 nucleotides align to TRBD1. J gave up 9 bases and V 4 bases, and 9 bases lay outside the gene matches. This CDR3 is built from 15 residues. The germline V gene has CDR1 MNHEY and CDR2 SVGAGI. The CDR3 is CASSSPGTVRSPLHF. The CDR3 bases are TGTGCCAGCAGTTCGCCCGGGACAGTTCGTTCACCCCTCCACTTT.

The J gene is TRBJ1-2, the V gene TRBV5-1; possibly TRBD1 for D (5 bases). Germline CDR1 and CDR2: SGHRS and YFSETQ. This CDR3 region has 15 residues. The V and J ends lost 2 bases and 0 bases respectively, with 11 bases between them. In DNA, the CDR3 is TGCGCCAGCAGCTTAGATTGGGGCTCTAACTATGGCTACACCTTC. Protein product: CASSLDWGSNYGYTF.